This paragraph reports one TCR beta chain. The antigen is not known. The sample comes from a study of OX40 agonist ivuxolimab in advanced cancers. Sequencing was performed with immunoSEQ multiplex PCR; in TCRdb, only in-frame clones are kept and a portion is missing. The repertoire holds about 68,000 clones, about 89% seen once, with about 2.1% in the top ten. Trimming at V came to 10 bases and at J to 8 bases, leaving 16 bases not matched to a gene. The germline gives CDR1 MRHNA, CDR2 SNTAGT. The CDR3 consists of 15 residues. Study-wide results and caveats: Mean expanded clone counts were higher in CD8+ than CD4+ T cells.

The chain has TRBV6-4 and TRBJ2-1, with TRBD1 identical over 8 bases. This specimen was CD4+ or CD8+ T cells sorted from blood, taken in a trial of the OX40 agonist ivuxolimab. The receptor was derived from an adult with an advanced solid tumor such as melanoma, head and neck, liver or kidney cancer. CDR3 protein: CATPPDRGFCDEQFF. The CDR3 coding sequence is TGTGCCACCCCGCCCGACAGGGGTTTTTGCGATGAGCAGTTCTTC.